The next 5 T cell receptor beta chains were all read from a single sample in a study of healthy donors' naive CD4 and CD8 T cells. TCR libraries were built from about 520 ng of total RNA by linear amplification. TCRdb passed the reads through MiXCR, listing each CDR3 protein once. The profile shows about 180,000 distinct CDR3 sequences, under 85% of them singletons. Specimen: naive CD4+ and CD8+ T cells sorted from blood, pooled from several donors. Receptor source: a pool of human donors in good health; the sample pools cells from several healthy donors.

V gene TRBV6-1 combines with J gene TRBJ2-7; D not certain. The V gene lost 8 bases and the J gene lost 4 bases, with 15 bases spanning the gap. This CDR3 contains 13 residues. Germline lookup yields CDR1 MNHNS and CDR2 SASEGT. The CDR3 region has the DNA TGTGCCAGCTCGGACCTTCTTCGGTACGAGCAGTACTTC. It yields the protein CASSDLLRYEQYF.

This chain uses TRBV20-1 with TRBJ2-1, with D unclear. V was cut by 5 bases and J by 8 bases, with 19 bases left in between. Germline CDR1 is DFQATT and CDR2 is SNEGSKA (reference sequence). This CDR3 has 14 amino acids. CDR3 in amino acids: CSAPPLRELDEQFF. The CDR3 nucleotides are TGCAGTGCTCCTCCGCTCCGAGAACTCGATGAGCAGTTCTTC.

This rearrangement joins TRBV5-1 to TRBJ1-1; D gene unclear. CDR3 size: 14 residues. The germline CDR1 and CDR2 sequences are SGHRS and YFSETQ. V gave up 0 bases and J gave up 2 bases, with 8 bases separating them. Here the CDR3 DNA reads TGCGCCAGCAGCTTGGGACATACAAACACTGAAGCTTTCTTT. It codes for CASSLGHTNTEAFF.

The chain combines TRBV6-2 or TRBV6-3 with TRBJ1-1; no reliable D call. The CDR3 is 13 residues long. The ends were cut back, 5 bases at V and 3 bases at J, with 10 bases in the middle. Germline lookup yields CDR1 MNHEY and CDR2 SVGEGT. The CDR3 spells CASSTTGDTEAFF. The CDR3, as DNA: TGTGCCAGCAGTACCACTGGAGACACTGAAGCTTTCTTT.

The V gene is TRBV27, the J gene TRBJ1-5, with a tentative D call TRBD1 (6 bases). Germline values: CDR1 MNHEY, CDR2 SMNVEV (reference sequence). The germline V and J ends were trimmed by 5 bases and 5 bases, with 16 bases remaining between them. The CDR3 is made up of 15 amino acids. CDR3 coding DNA: TGTGCCAGCAGTCAGGGGTTCGCGAGGGATCAGCCCCAGCATTTT. Translated, it gives CASSQGFARDQPQHF.